This TCR beta chain is drawn from a study of CD8 T cells in Susac syndrome. Reverse transcription of 0.5 to 1 ug RNA was performed with random hexamers. A single record per CDR3 protein comes from TCRdb applying MiXCR to the immunoSEQ multiplex PCR reads. The sample lists roughly 400,000 distinct CDR3 sequences, approximately 89% occurring once. V was clipped by 4 bases and J by 5 bases, with 11 bases between them. This CDR3 region has 13 residues. This clonotype was recorded a few times. Sequencing of TCR beta, carried out with a high-throughput approach, was applied to CD8+ and CD4+ T cells from the blood.

Sequencing was performed on CD8+ T cells from PBMCs. The V call is TRBV12-3 or TRBV12-4, the J call TRBJ2-5; the D is unclear. The source of this sequence is a human donor with multiple sclerosis. The CDR3 region is CASSSPTLETQYF. Here the CDR3 DNA reads TGTGCCAGCAGTTCCCCGACTCTGGAGACCCAGTACTTC.